Shown below are 10 T cell receptor beta chains from a single sample sequenced in a study of T cells in localized non-small cell lung cancer. The repertoire was sequenced with immunoSEQ multiplex PCR; TCRdb's copy has only in-frame clones and lacks some. This table has around 130,000 clones, about 89% appearing once. This specimen consisted of peripheral blood, obtained before any cancer treatment. Receptor source: a female donor older than 55 with stage I lung adenocarcinoma.

The rearrangement joins TRBV6-1 to TRBJ2-1; no definite D call. Germline V lookup: CDR1 MNHNS, CDR2 SASEGT. The V gene lost 6 bases and the J gene lost 8 bases, with 17 bases spanning the gap. The CDR3 runs to 14 residues. CDR3 region: CASRYLRRRDEQFF. CDR3 DNA sequence: TGTGCCAGCAGGTACTTGCGGAGACGGGATGAGCAGTTCTTC.

The rearrangement links TRBV2 to TRBJ1-2, with TRBD1 identical over 8 bases. The J segment lost 3 bases and the V segment lost 6 bases, leaving 6 bases of the junction unmatched. The CDR3 is made up of 14 amino acids. Germline V lookup: CDR1 SNHLY, CDR2 FYNNEI. The chain's CDR3 is CASRGTRGHYGYTF. DNA for the CDR3: TGTGCCAGCAGGGGGACCAGGGGGCACTATGGCTACACCTTC.

This chain joins TRBV9 and TRBJ2-1; 10 nucleotides line up with TRBD2. The CDR3 covers 15 residues. Germline lookup yields CDR1 SGDLS and CDR2 YYNGEE. After removal of 4 bases from V and 8 bases from J, the junction contained 9 bases not matched to a gene. CDR3: CASSQLAGTRDEQFF. In DNA form, the CDR3 reads TGTGCCAGCAGCCAACTAGCGGGGACCAGAGATGAGCAGTTCTTC.

This chain links TRBV7-6 with TRBJ2-2, with D perhaps TRBD2 (5 bases). V dropped 2 bases and J dropped 1 base, with 14 bases sitting between them. CDR1 is SGHVS, CDR2 FNYEAQ, per germline. The CDR3 is 17 amino acids. CDR3 DNA sequence: TGTGCCAGCAGCTTACTCTTAGCGATCCGGAACACCGGGGAGCTGTTTTTT. Translation: CASSLLLAIRNTGELFF.

V usage is TRBV30 and J usage is TRBJ2-5; D uncertain. The CDR3 contains 13 residues. Germline CDR1 is GTSNPN and CDR2 is SVGIG (reference sequence). Trimming removed 1 base from V and 4 bases from J, with 10 bases in between. The chain's CDR3 is CAWSGDRAETQYF. DNA for the CDR3: TGTGCCTGGAGTGGAGACCGGGCAGAGACCCAGTACTTC.

This chain links TRBV9 with TRBJ1-1; the D is unclear. The germline CDR1 and CDR2 sequences are SGDLS and YYNGEE. The CDR3 runs to 16 residues. V was clipped by 5 bases and J by 3 bases, with 20 bases between them. CDR3 nucleotides: TGTGCCAGCAGGAGGTTCGCGTGGGATTCGGACACTGAAGCTTTCTTT. Protein sequence: CASRRFAWDSDTEAFF.

The gene calls are TRBV7-3 and TRBJ2-1; 7 nucleotides line up with TRBD1. This CDR3 is built from 15 residues. V gave up 5 bases and J gave up 0 bases; unmatched junction bases: 4. CDR1 SGHTA and CDR2 FQGTGA come from the germline V gene. The DNA for the CDR3 is TGTGCCAGCAGCGAGAGACAGGGCTCCTACAATGAGCAGTTCTTC. It yields the protein CASSERQGSYNEQFF.

The V call is TRBV7-7, the J call TRBJ2-1; 16 bases are shared with TRBD2. The V segment lost 5 bases and the J segment 4 bases; nucleotides outside the gene matches: 2. CDR3 length: 16 residues. Germline lookup yields CDR1 SSHAT and CDR2 FNYEAQ (reference sequence). Written as DNA, the CDR3 is TGTGCCAGCAGCCGGGGACTAGCGGGAGGGTACAATGAGCAGTTCTTC. Translating it yields CASSRGLAGGYNEQFF.

The J gene is TRBJ2-7, the V gene TRBV11-2, with D perhaps TRBD1 or TRBD2 (5 bases each). Germline CDR1 reads SGHAT; CDR2 reads FQNNGV. Trimming pared 4 bases from V and 6 bases from J, leaving 16 bases between. This CDR3 region has 14 residues. CDR3 coding DNA: TGTGCCAGCAGCTCCCGCCCAGAGGGGAGCGAGCAGTACTTC. Amino acid sequence: CASSSRPEGSEQYF.

The chain combines TRBV14 with TRBJ2-5; D not certain. Germline V gene lookup returns CDR1 SGHDN and CDR2 FVKESK. Trimming shortened V by 5 bases and J by 7 bases, and 14 bases separated the two germline ends. The CDR3 is 13 residues long. Here the CDR3 reads CASSAPTFGTQYF. CDR3 bases: TGTGCCAGCAGCGCTCCCACCTTCGGGACCCAGTACTTC.